The T cell receptor beta chain under discussion was sequenced for a study of Graves' ophthalmopathy and Graves' hyperthyroidism. The sample holds many counts of this clonotype. Its antigen is unidentified. With a duration under 3 months, ophthalmopathy in the donors showed moderate-to-severe activity, CAS ≥3 and NOSPECS ≥4. Diagnostic conclusions were grounded in clinical symptoms, serum thyroxine, TRAb, thyroid ultrasound and orbital computed tomography. Amplification from RNA transcripts yielded the TCR beta CDR3 regions. RT-PCR was first run with HTBI primers, then multiplex PCR in a second round. Each CDR3 protein gets one entry after TCRdb re-called the multiplex PCR reads with MiXCR. Among around 340,000 distinct CDR3 sequences listed, about a sixth were seen once. Trimming removed 5 bases at V and 5 bases at J, with 10 bases between. CDR3 size: 14 residues. Study observations and caveats: Ophthalmopathy progression was predicted by the model at 60% to 71% sensitivity and 72.22% specificity. Most thyroid-expanded clonotypes exceeding 0.001 frequency were also found in blood.

V and J are TRBV12-3 or TRBV12-4 and TRBJ1-6; perhaps TRBD1 as D (5 bases). This clonotype was sampled from an adult man with Graves' ophthalmopathy. The specimen sequenced was peripheral blood. This chain's CDR3 is CASSPRQNNSPLHF. CDR3 sequence (DNA): TGTGCCAGCAGTCCCCGACAGAATAATTCACCCCTCCACTTT.